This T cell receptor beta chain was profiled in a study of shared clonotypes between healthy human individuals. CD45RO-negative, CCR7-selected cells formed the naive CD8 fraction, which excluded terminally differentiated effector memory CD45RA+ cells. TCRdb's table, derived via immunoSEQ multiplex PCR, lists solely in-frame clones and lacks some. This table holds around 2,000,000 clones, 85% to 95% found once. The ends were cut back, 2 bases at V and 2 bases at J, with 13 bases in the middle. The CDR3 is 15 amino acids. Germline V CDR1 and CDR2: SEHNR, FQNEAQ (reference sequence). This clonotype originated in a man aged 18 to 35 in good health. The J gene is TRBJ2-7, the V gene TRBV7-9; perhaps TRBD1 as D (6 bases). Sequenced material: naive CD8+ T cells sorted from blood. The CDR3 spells CASSLLAGATYEQYF. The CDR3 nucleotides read TGTGCCAGCAGCTTACTAGCAGGGGCCACCTACGAGCAGTACTTC.